This T cell receptor (beta chain) was sequenced in a study of T cells after yellow fever vaccination. Broader study findings: Once the booster was given, most primary-vaccination clones reappeared, at about 96% for CD4 and 88% for CD8.

The CDR3 has 19 residues. The V and J ends lost 2 bases and 3 bases, in that order; junction bases with no gene match: 14. Germline CDR1 and CDR2: SGHDN and FVKESK. They built TCR cDNA with 5'RACE template switching, a step that put in a universal primer site and UMIs. TCRdb called the 5' RACE reads again in MiXCR, with one record for every CDR3 protein. The sample includes some 390,000 distinct CDR3 sequences, more than 5.5% of them seen just once. This clonotype has just a few counts. Its antigen is currently unknown. This receptor was identified in a man aged 30 to 45 who received the YFV17D yellow fever vaccine. The source was PBMCs, collected 5 days after the yellow fever booster vaccination. V gene TRBV14 combines with J gene TRBJ2-5, with 11 bases identical to TRBD2. The CDR3 region has the DNA TGTGCCAGCAGCCAAAATCTAGCGGGAGGTGGGGAAAAAGAAGAGACCCAGTACTTC. Protein product: CASSQNLAGGGEKEETQYF.